Following are 4 T cell receptor beta chains from one sample sequenced in a study of CD8 T cells in Susac syndrome. RNA was extracted with the RNeasy kit, and a quantity of 0.5 to 1 ug was reverse transcribed using random hexamers. TCRdb re-called the immunoSEQ multiplex PCR reads with MiXCR, one entry per CDR3 protein. Among about 160,000 distinct CDR3 sequences listed, roughly 95% were seen once. Sequences were obtained from CD4+ T cells from PBMCs. Receptors were obtained from a human donor with multiple sclerosis.

The rearrangement uses TRBV9 and TRBJ2-1, with D tentatively TRBD2 (6 bases). Trimming shortened V by 4 bases and J by 0 bases, and 17 bases separated the two germline ends. Looked up from germline, CDR1 is SGDLS and CDR2 is YYNGEE. The CDR3 covers 17 residues. CDR3 residues: CASSPRAPEGSYNEQFF. For the CDR3, the DNA is TGTGCCAGCAGCCCCCGGGCCCCGGAGGGCTCCTACAATGAGCAGTTCTTC.

V usage is TRBV14 and J usage is TRBJ2-3; D unresolved. In germline, CDR1 is SGHDN, CDR2 FVKESK. V was pared by 4 bases and J by 4 bases, with 9 bases between. The CDR3 loop spans 13 amino acids. The CDR3 here is CASSLRLPDTQYF. In nucleotides, the CDR3 is TGTGCCAGCAGCCTTCGTCTTCCAGATACGCAGTATTTT.

The CDR3 loop is CSADSGSGAKNIQYF. The CDR3 nucleotides read TGCAGTGCAGACAGCGGGAGCGGGGCCAAAAACATTCAGTACTTC. V and J are TRBV20-1 and TRBJ2-4; TRBD2 aligns across 8 bases. The junction had 8 bases not matched to a gene; V was cut back by 6 bases and J by 1 base. This CDR3 spans 15 amino acids. CDR1 and CDR2 from the germline V gene are DFQATT and SNEGSKA (reference sequence).

This sequence joins TRBV28 and TRBJ2-7; D tentatively reads TRBD1 or TRBD2 (5 bases each). Germline loops: CDR1 MDHEN, CDR2 SYDVKM. The V gene lost 5 bases and the J gene lost 5 bases, with 16 bases spanning the gap. CDR3 length: 14 amino acids. CDR3 loop: CASSIPGRRDEQYF. The CDR3 bases are TGTGCCAGCAGTATCCCGGGACGACGAGACGAGCAGTACTTC.